Shown below are 11 T cell receptor beta chains from a single sample sequenced in a study of cytomegalovirus exposure and HLA in healthy donors. A multiplex PCR was run with 60 Vbeta primers and 13 Jbeta primers. Profiling relied on immunoSEQ multiplex PCR, and the TCRdb table lists in-frame clones only, not all of them. The sample has 150,000 to 200,000 clones; 79% are singletons. Sequenced sample: PBMCs. All receptors derive from a woman between 25 and 40 years old in good health and CMV-seropositive.

The chain has TRBV5-1 and TRBJ1-2; 7 nucleotides match TRBD1. The V segment lost 3 bases and the J segment 4 bases; nucleotides outside the gene matches: 9. Germline assignment: CDR1 SGHRS and CDR2 YFSETQ. The length of the CDR3 is 15 residues. The CDR3 region is CASSSLTGLGYGYTF. In DNA form, the CDR3 reads TGCGCCAGCAGCTCGTTGACAGGGTTAGGCTATGGCTACACCTTC.

In this sample, this clone turned up a few times. The chain combines TRBV11-2 with TRBJ2-7, with TRBD2 identical over 7 bases. The V gene end was trimmed by 0 bases and the J gene end by 6 bases; junction bases not matched to a gene: 14. Per the germline V gene, CDR1 is SGHAT and CDR2 is FQNNGV. This CDR3 contains 17 residues. CDR3 loop: CASSLDLGAGWSLEQYF. CDR3 DNA sequence: TGTGCCAGCAGCTTAGATTTAGGAGCGGGGTGGAGCCTCGAGCAGTACTTC. The variable domain in full, with the rest retrieved from reference TRBV11-2 and TRBJ2-7, is EAGVAQSPRYKIIEKRQSVAFWCNPISGHATLYWYQQILGQGPKLLIQFQNNGVVDDSQLPKDRFSAERLKGVDSTLKIQPAKLEDSAVYLCASSLDLGAGWSLEQYFGPGTRLTVT.

The rearrangement links TRBV6-1 to TRBJ2-7; D may be TRBD2 (6 bases). CDR3 size: 13 residues. The V end was cut by 7 bases, the J end by 4 bases, with 14 bases between. Looked up from germline, CDR1 is MNHNS and CDR2 is SASEGT. The DNA of the CDR3 is TGTGCCAGCAATCGGGACTCAGCGTACGAGCAGTACTTC. Encoded protein: CASNRDSAYEQYF.

The chain couples TRBV10-2 to TRBJ1-5; the D is unclear. The length of the CDR3 is 13 residues. The ends were cut back, 1 base at V and 2 bases at J, with 3 bases in the middle. The germline gives CDR1 WSHSY, CDR2 SAAADI. The DNA of the CDR3 is TGCGCCAGCAGTGAGTTAGGCAATCAGCCCCAGCATTTT. It specifies CASSELGNQPQHF.

This clone was recorded only once. J is TRBJ2-5 and V is TRBV7-8; maybe TRBD2 (6 bases). The germline V gene encodes CDR1 SGHVS and CDR2 FQNEAQ. This CDR3 region has 15 residues. V lost 6 bases and J 2 bases, leaving 16 bases between the germline ends. This chain's CDR3 is CASRPTSSGQETQYF. For the CDR3, the DNA is TGTGCCAGCAGGCCGACTAGTTCGGGGCAAGAGACCCAGTACTTC.

The gene calls are TRBV10-3 and TRBJ2-3; 7 bases are shared with TRBD2. V shed 4 bases, J shed 1 base, and the junction held 2 bases outside the gene matches. Germline V CDR1 and CDR2: ENHRY, SYGVKD. CDR3 length: 14 amino acids. As DNA, the CDR3 is TGTGCCATCAGTGCTGGGGGGGGCACAGATACGCAGTATTTT. It is translated as CAISAGGGTDTQYF.

The genes are TRBV11-3 and TRBJ2-7; D call uncertain. The V end was cut by 5 bases, the J end by 5 bases, with 19 bases between. The CDR3 has 15 amino acids. Germline V gene data show CDR1 as SGHNT and CDR2 as YENEEA. The CDR3 sequence is CASSPPSRFAHEQYF. The CDR3 DNA follows: TGTGCCAGCAGCCCCCCCAGTCGATTCGCCCACGAGCAGTACTTC.

In this sample, this clone turned up a few times. V is TRBV5-1 and J is TRBJ2-1, with D possibly TRBD2 on 5 matching bases. The germline CDR1 and CDR2 sequences are SGHRS and YFSETQ. Trimming removed 4 bases at V and 0 bases at J, with 17 bases between. The CDR3 runs 17 residues. The CDR3 here is CASSRISAANSYNEQFF. The CDR3 DNA sequence: TGCGCCAGCAGCAGGATTTCAGCGGCCAACTCCTACAATGAGCAGTTCTTC.

V is TRBV7-2 and J is TRBJ2-3, with 8 bases matching TRBD2. Germline V gene lookup returns CDR1 SGHTA and CDR2 FQGNSA. V lost 5 bases and J lost 0; bases outside the gene matches: 4. The CDR3 has 15 amino acids. The DNA for the CDR3 is TGTGCCAGCAGCCCATTAGCGGGGAGCACAGATACGCAGTATTTT. This encodes CASSPLAGSTDTQYF.

The V and J genes are TRBV5-1 and TRBJ2-1; 10 bases align to TRBD2. The germline V gene encodes CDR1 SGHRS and CDR2 YFSETQ. The ends lost 3 bases at V and 5 bases at J; junction bases unmatched: 5. CDR3 length: 15 residues. Here the CDR3 reads CASSSGLARDNEQFF. Here the CDR3 DNA reads TGCGCCAGCAGCTCGGGACTAGCGCGAGACAATGAGCAGTTCTTC.

The chain combines TRBV2 with TRBJ1-5, with a possible D match to TRBD1 (6 bases). Germline V gene lookup returns CDR1 SNHLY and CDR2 FYNNEI. Trimming stripped 5 bases from V and 3 bases from J, with 11 bases between. The length of the CDR3 is 14 residues. For the CDR3, the DNA is TGTGCCAGCAGTTTGGACAGCGTCAATCAGCCCCAGCATTTT. The encoded protein is CASSLDSVNQPQHF.